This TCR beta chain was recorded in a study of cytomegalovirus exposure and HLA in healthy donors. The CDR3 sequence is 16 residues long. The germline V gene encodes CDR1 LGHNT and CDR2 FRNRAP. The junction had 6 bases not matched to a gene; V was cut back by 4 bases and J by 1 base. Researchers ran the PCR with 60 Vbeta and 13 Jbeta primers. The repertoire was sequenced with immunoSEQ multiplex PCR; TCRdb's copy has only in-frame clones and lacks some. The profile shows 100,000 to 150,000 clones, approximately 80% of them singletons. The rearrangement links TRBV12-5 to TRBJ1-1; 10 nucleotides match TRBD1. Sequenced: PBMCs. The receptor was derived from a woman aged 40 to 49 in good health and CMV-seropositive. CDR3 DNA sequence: TGTGCTAGTGGTTGGGTGACAGGGGGCGGGAACACTGAAGCTTTCTTT. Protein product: CASGWVTGGGNTEAFF.